The 29 T cell receptor beta chains below were found in one sample sequenced in a study of T cells in tumors after PD-1 blockade. TCRdb keeps only in-frame clones here, not all; method: immunoSEQ multiplex PCR. Of roughly 4,400 clones listed, less than 75% are singletons. The source was tumor tissue, collected before anti-PD-1 treatment. The receptor set was obtained from a human donor with basal cell carcinoma.

The genes are TRBV19 and TRBJ1-5; tentatively, D is TRBD1 (5 bases). Germline assignment: CDR1 LNHDA and CDR2 SQIVND (reference sequence). Trimming removed 6 bases at V and 4 bases at J, with 13 bases between. CDR3 length equals 14 residues. CDR3 nucleotide sequence: TGTGCCAGTAGGCAGGGCTCCAAAAATCAGCCCCAGCATTTT. This gives the protein CASRQGSKNQPQHF.

The chain is built from TRBV12-3 or TRBV12-4 and TRBJ2-4; maybe TRBD1 (6 bases). V shed 5 bases and J shed 4 bases, with 9 bases lying between them. The CDR3 is made up of 13 amino acids. Here the CDR3 reads CASSIQGKNIQYF. The CDR3 nucleotides are TGTGCCAGCAGTATACAGGGAAAAAACATTCAGTACTTC.

This chain links TRBV6-5 with TRBJ2-2; weak D call: TRBD2 (5 bases). The CDR3 extends over 14 amino acids. The V end lost 6 bases, the J end lost 4 bases, and 12 bases lay between the germline ends. CDR1 is MNHEY and CDR2 is SVGAGI in the germline V gene. DNA of the CDR3: TGTGCCAGCAGCGGGAATCGTCTCACCGGGGAGCTGTTTTTT. This gives the protein CASSGNRLTGELFF.

V and J are TRBV4-1 and TRBJ2-7; 10 nucleotides align to TRBD2. This CDR3 contains 16 residues. From germline, CDR1 is MGHRA and CDR2 YSYEKL. J gave up 1 base and V 1 base, and 4 bases lay outside the gene matches. In nucleotides, the CDR3 is TGCGCCAGCAGCCAAGGGGGACTAGCGTATTCCTACGAGCAGTACTTC. Translating it yields CASSQGGLAYSYEQYF.

J is TRBJ2-5 and V is TRBV9; unclear D gene. V lost 0 bases to trimming and J lost 2 bases, with 5 bases between them. This CDR3 has 13 residues. Germline V CDR1 and CDR2: SGDLS, YYNGEE. CDR3 in amino acids: CASSVASQETQYF. The CDR3 bases are TGTGCCAGCAGCGTAGCCTCGCAAGAGACCCAGTACTTC.

This clone was observed once. This chain connects TRBV3-1 (or the pseudogene TRBV3-2) to TRBJ2-1, with 11 bases aligning to TRBD2. CDR3 length: 14 residues. V lost 4 bases to trimming and J lost 8 bases; unmatched junction nucleotides: 4. CDR1 LGHDT and CDR2 YNNKEL come from the germline V gene (reference sequence). CDR3 DNA: TGTGCCAGCAGCCGGTTTAGCGGGAGGGATGAGCAGTTCTTC. Translating it yields CASSRFSGRDEQFF.

This clone has only one observation. The chain couples TRBV29-1 to TRBJ2-1, with unresolved D. There are 14 residues in the CDR3. The V end was cut by 8 bases, the J end by 0 bases, with 14 bases between. Per germline, CDR1 SQVTM and CDR2 ANQGSEA. CDR3 sequence (DNA): TGCAGCTATTACCAGGCCAGCTCCTACAATGAGCAGTTCTTC. This gives the protein CSYYQASSYNEQFF.

The chain has TRBV7-2 and TRBJ1-2; 7 bases are shared with TRBD1. The CDR3 is 14 residues long. CDR1 and CDR2 (germline): SGHTA, FQGNSA. Germline trimming cut 4 bases from V and 0 bases from J; bases unmatched to any gene: 2. This CDR3 is CASSYDRANYGYTF. DNA for the CDR3: TGTGCCAGCAGCTACGACAGGGCTAACTATGGCTACACCTTC. Supplemented by reference TRBV7-2 and TRBJ1-2, the full variable domain reads GAGVSQSPSNKVTEKGKDVELRCDPISGHTALYWYRQSLGQGLEFLIYFQGNSAPDKSGLPSDRFSAERTGGSVSTLTIQRTQQEDSAVYLCASSYDRANYGYTFGSGTRLTVV.

J is TRBJ1-5 and V is TRBV28; 11 bases align to TRBD1. Trimming took 5 bases from V and 6 from J; bases not matched to a gene: 6. The CDR3 totals 15 residues. Germline V gives CDR1 MDHEN, CDR2 SYDVKM. CDR3 sequence reads: CASSPMGQGGQPQHF. CDR3 coding DNA: TGTGCCAGCAGTCCCATGGGACAGGGGGGTCAGCCCCAGCATTTT. Supplemented by reference TRBV28 and TRBJ1-5, the full variable domain reads DVKVTQSSRYLVKRTGEKVFLECVQDMDHENMFWYRQDPGLGLRLIYFSYDVKMKEKGDIPEGYSVSREKKERFSLILESASTNQTSMYLCASSPMGQGGQPQHFGDGTRLSIL.

The rearrangement joins TRBV28 to TRBJ2-7; D may be TRBD1 (5 bases). The CDR3 loop spans 17 amino acids. CDR1 and CDR2 (germline): MDHEN, SYDVKM. The V end was cut by 7 bases, the J end by 6 bases, with 28 bases between. CDR3 sequence (DNA): TGTGCCAGCACCCTTTCCCCTTCTTCCAGGAATAGGGGCGAGCAGTACTTC. Translated, it gives CASTLSPSSRNRGEQYF.

The gene calls are TRBV29-1 and TRBJ1-2; D not certain. V was pared by 7 bases and J by 0 bases, with 9 bases between. CDR3 length: 12 residues. Per the germline V gene, CDR1 is SQVTM and CDR2 is ANQGSEA. CDR3 DNA: TGCAGCGCCGACGGGACTAACTATGGCTACACCTTC. Residues: CSADGTNYGYTF.

V gene TRBV3-1 (or the pseudogene TRBV3-2) combines with J gene TRBJ2-2; D is ambiguous. Germline-derived CDR1 and CDR2 are LGHDT and YNNKEL (reference sequence). Trimming cost V 10 bases and J 3 bases, with 9 bases left between them. This CDR3 has 12 amino acids. This CDR3 reads CATGGYTGELFF. In DNA form, the CDR3 reads TGTGCCACTGGTGGATACACCGGGGAGCTGTTTTTT.

The chain employs TRBV10-3 and TRBJ1-5, with TRBD1 matching over 9 bases. This CDR3 is built from 13 residues. Trimming removed 8 bases from V and 6 bases from J; junction bases left unmatched: 5. CDR1 ENHRY and CDR2 SYGVKD come from the germline V gene. CDR3 residues: CAIGQGMGQPQHF. CDR3 nucleotide sequence: TGTGCCATCGGACAGGGGATGGGTCAGCCCCAGCATTTT.

The genes are TRBV5-6 and TRBJ2-7; possibly TRBD1 for D (6 bases). CDR3 size: 15 residues. Germline V gives CDR1 SGHDT, CDR2 YYEEEE. Trimming cost V 0 bases and J 9 bases, with 19 bases left between them. CDR3 protein: CASSLGGQGIEVQYF. The CDR3 nucleotides read TGTGCCAGCAGCTTGGGGGGACAAGGGATCGAGGTGCAGTACTTC.

This rearrangement joins TRBV3-1 (or the pseudogene TRBV3-2) to TRBJ1-3; the D gene is possibly TRBD1 (5 bases). The CDR3 is 16 residues long. Germline assignment: CDR1 LGHDT and CDR2 YNNKEL (reference sequence). The germline V and J ends were trimmed by 0 bases and 4 bases, with 13 bases remaining between them. This CDR3 reads CASSQDLGAAGNTIYF. In DNA, the CDR3 is TGTGCCAGCAGCCAAGATCTAGGGGCAGCGGGAAACACCATATATTTT.

The chain employs TRBV6-6 and TRBJ1-1; D remains ambiguous. The length of the CDR3 is 14 residues. Germline V gives CDR1 MNHNY, CDR2 SVGAGI (reference sequence). The V end lost 1 base, the J end lost 3 bases, and 9 bases lay between the germline ends. CDR3 region: CASSYLGGDTEAFF. In nucleotides, the CDR3 is TGTGCCAGCAGTTACTTGGGCGGGGACACTGAAGCTTTCTTT.

This CDR3 is CASRRSGDSGTQYF. In DNA form, the CDR3 reads TGTGCCAGCAGACGGAGTGGTGACTCTGGCACGCAGTATTTT. The chain couples TRBV28 to TRBJ2-3, with unresolved D. Germline V gene data show CDR1 as MDHEN and CDR2 as SYDVKM. This CDR3 is built from 14 residues. Deletions cut 6 bases from V and 9 bases from J, with 19 bases between. Drawing the rest from reference TRBV28 and TRBJ2-3, the complete variable domain is DVKVTQSSRYLVKRTGEKVFLECVQDMDHENMFWYRQDPGLGLRLIYFSYDVKMKEKGDIPEGYSVSREKKERFSLILESASTNQTSMYLCASRRSGDSGTQYFGPGTRLTVL.

The V and J genes are TRBV5-1 and TRBJ1-1; TRBD1 might be the D (5 bases). Germline CDR1 and CDR2: SGHRS and YFSETQ. Trimming stripped 3 bases from V and 1 base from J, with 10 bases between. The CDR3 length is 14 residues. The CDR3 reads CASSSGTANTEAFF. The DNA of the CDR3 is TGCGCCAGCAGCTCGGGGACCGCGAACACTGAAGCTTTCTTT.

The J gene is TRBJ1-5, the V gene TRBV5-6; possibly TRBD1 for D (5 bases). This CDR3 region has 16 residues. CDR1 is SGHDT, CDR2 YYEEEE, per germline. V lost 1 base, J lost 1 base, and 12 bases lay in between. In DNA form, the CDR3 reads TGTGCCAGCAGCTTGCGCCGCGGACACAGCAATCAGCCCCAGCATTTT. Its translation: CASSLRRGHSNQPQHF.

V is TRBV7-9 and J is TRBJ1-1; TRBD1 agrees at 7 bases. V shed 0 bases, J shed 3 bases, and the junction held 1 base outside the gene matches. The CDR3 is made up of 14 amino acids. CDR1 and CDR2 from the germline V gene are SEHNR and FQNEAQ (reference sequence). In DNA, the CDR3 is TGTGCCAGCAGCTTAGCAGGGGGCTACACTGAAGCTTTCTTT. Its translation: CASSLAGGYTEAFF.

The chain carries TRBV24-1 and TRBJ2-3; D perhaps matches TRBD1 (5 bases). In germline, CDR1 is KGHDR, CDR2 SFDVKD. The V and J ends lost 5 bases and 3 bases respectively, with 14 bases between them. There are 15 residues in the CDR3. Written as DNA, the CDR3 is TGTGCCACCAGTGTCCTCAGGGATCCGACAGATACGCAGTATTTT. It specifies CATSVLRDPTDTQYF.

The sample holds a few counts of this clone. J is TRBJ1-6 and V is TRBV2, with 7 bases lining up with TRBD1. The junction had 7 bases not matched to a gene; V was cut back by 8 bases and J by 9 bases. CDR3 length equals 13 residues. Germline V gives CDR1 SNHLY, CDR2 FYNNEI. The chain's CDR3 is CASLGDRGSPLHF. As DNA, the CDR3 is TGTGCCAGCCTTGGGGACAGAGGTTCACCCCTCCACTTT. Based on the CDR3 plus reference TRBV2 and TRBJ1-6, the full variable domain is EPEVTQTPSHQVTQMGQEVILRCVPISNHLYFYWYRQILGQKVEFLVSFYNNEISEKSEIFDDQFSVERPDGSNFTLKIRSTKLEDSAMYFCASLGDRGSPLHFGNGTRLTVT.

This rearrangement joins TRBV19 to TRBJ1-2; D not certain. This CDR3 is built from 15 residues. Germline V gives CDR1 LNHDA, CDR2 SQIVND (reference sequence). The V end was cut by 6 bases, the J end by 8 bases, with 22 bases between. CDR3 amino acids: CASSTTWAAAKGYTF. The CDR3 DNA follows: TGTGCCAGTAGCACCACATGGGCGGCTGCTAAAGGCTACACCTTC. Full variable domain (missing parts from reference TRBV19 and TRBJ1-2): DGGITQSPKYLFRKEGQNVTLSCEQNLNHDAMYWYRQDPGQGLRLIYYSQIVNDFQKGDIAEGYSVSREKKESFPLTVTSAQKNPTAFYLCASSTTWAAAKGYTFGSGTRLTVV.

The chain joins TRBV13 to TRBJ2-7; 8 bases map to TRBD2. This CDR3 is built from 17 residues. The J segment lost 0 bases and the V segment lost 0 bases, leaving 7 bases of the junction unmatched. From germline, CDR1 is PRHDT and CDR2 FYEKMQ (reference sequence). This chain's CDR3 is CASSLGLLAGSSYEQYF. The CDR3 DNA sequence: TGTGCCAGCAGCTTAGGCCTTTTAGCGGGGAGCTCCTACGAGCAGTACTTC. The full variable domain, completed using reference TRBV13 and TRBJ2-7, is AAGVIQSPRHLIKEKRETATLKCYPIPRHDTVYWYQQGPGQDPQFLISFYEKMQSDKGSIPDRFSAQQFSDYHSELNMSSLELGDSALYFCASSLGLLAGSSYEQYFGPGTRLTVT.

The count of this clone is one. The J gene is TRBJ2-1, the V gene TRBV11-2, with 8 bases matching TRBD2. The CDR3 extends over 15 amino acids. Losses at the gene ends were 6 bases for V and 6 bases for J; bases not matched to a gene: 10. Germline CDR1 reads SGHAT; CDR2 reads FQNNGV. CDR3 nucleotide sequence: TGTGCCAGCAGGTTTCCGGGACTAGGTCTCAATGAGCAGTTCTTC. Protein: CASRFPGLGLNEQFF.

This clone has a handful of counts. The chain uses TRBV5-1 and TRBJ2-7; the D call may be TRBD1 or TRBD2 (5 bases each). Germline assignment: CDR1 SGHRS and CDR2 YFSETQ. Trimming took off 0 bases at V and 0 bases at J, with 7 bases between the two ends. The CDR3 is made up of 14 amino acids. CDR3 in DNA: TGCGCCAGCAGCTTGGGGGGGAGCTCCTACGAGCAGTACTTC. It translates to CASSLGGSSYEQYF.

This chain links TRBV28 with TRBJ1-2; maybe TRBD1 (5 bases). Germline V CDR1 and CDR2: MDHEN, SYDVKM. This CDR3 contains 12 residues. Trimming pared 6 bases from V and 6 bases from J, leaving 11 bases between. Here the CDR3 reads CASRVGDNGYTF. The CDR3 region has the DNA TGTGCCAGCAGGGTGGGGGATAATGGCTACACCTTC.

This clone was counted once. The rearrangement links TRBV6-2 or TRBV6-3 to TRBJ1-2; D unclear. The length of the CDR3 is 12 residues. The V gene's germline CDR1 is MNHEY and CDR2 SVGEGT. Trimming pared 4 bases from V and 8 bases from J, leaving 11 bases between. DNA of the CDR3: TGTGCCAGCAGTTCCTCGTTAAAGGGCTACACCTTC. It translates to CASSSSLKGYTF.

The chain uses TRBV5-1 and TRBJ1-1; D might be TRBD1 (5 bases). Deletions cut 7 bases from V and 0 bases from J, with 16 bases between. Germline CDR1 reads SGHRS; CDR2 reads YFSETQ. The CDR3 runs to 15 residues. Written as DNA, the CDR3 is TGCGCCAGCCGACATTCCGACAGTTTGAACACTGAAGCTTTCTTT. The encoded protein is CASRHSDSLNTEAFF.